This T cell receptor (beta chain) is from a study of vaccination and CD4 T cells after COVID-19. Study in general: Nasal swab PCR had shown SARS-CoV-2 positivity in the convalescent patients (roughly 10 mild cases, one severe case). There were two doses of either BNT162b2 or mRNA-1273 vaccine given to participants.

As to this clonotype: Its antigen is unknown.

TCRdb redid the calling of the PCR reads with MiXCR, one entry per CDR3 protein. Here the sample spans about 19,000 distinct CDR3 sequences, 50% to 75% being singletons. The CDR3 has 14 amino acids. CDR1 is DFQATT and CDR2 is SNEGSKA in the germline V gene (reference sequence). The J segment lost 1 base and the V segment lost 3 bases, leaving 4 bases of the junction unmatched. General study findings and limits: Spike mono-reactivity marked 304 of 307 vaccine-specific clones in convalescent patients.

The input for sequencing was CD4+ T cells from blood, taken after SARS-CoV-2 vaccination. The genes are TRBV20-1 and TRBJ2-3; 7 positions match TRBD2. The sequence was collected from a human donor who had recovered from COVID-19. Here the CDR3 reads CSASSREGTDTQYF. CDR3 DNA: TGCAGTGCTAGTAGTCGGGAGGGCACAGATACGCAGTATTTT.